These 22 T cell receptor beta chains were all obtained from the same sample, sequenced in a study of cytomegalovirus exposure and HLA in healthy donors. PCR employed 60 Vbeta and 13 Jbeta primers. The method was immunoSEQ multiplex PCR; TCRdb's version includes in-frame clones alone and lacks a portion of them. The profile shows approximately 150,000 clones, nearly 80% of them singletons. The sample taken for sequencing was PBMCs. Receptors were obtained from a man between 40 and 49 years old in good health and CMV-seropositive.

The V call is TRBV10-3, the J call TRBJ2-3; 8 positions match TRBD1. V lost 0 bases and J lost 6; bases outside the gene matches: 8. Germline V gives CDR1 ENHRY, CDR2 SYGVKD. The CDR3 has 16 amino acids. Here the CDR3 reads CAISESDRVVSDTQYF. The CDR3 bases are TGTGCCATCAGTGAGTCGGACAGGGTAGTTTCGGATACGCAGTATTTT.

This clone was detected only a few times. The chain has TRBV4-1 and TRBJ2-1; TRBD2 matches 12 bases. The germline gives CDR1 MGHRA, CDR2 YSYEKL. The CDR3 contains 16 residues. Unmatched junction bases numbered 7, after V lost 4 bases and J lost 6 bases. CDR3 DNA sequence: TGCGCCAGCAGCCCCGGGACTAGCGGGTTAGGCAATGAGCAGTTCTTC. Its protein is CASSPGTSGLGNEQFF.

The V call is TRBV6-6, the J call TRBJ2-7; D not certain. The CDR3 runs to 13 residues. The germline gives CDR1 MNHNY, CDR2 SVGAGI (reference sequence). Trimming left V 9 bases short and J 2 bases short, with 14 bases between. The CDR3 loop reads CASTAVGAYEQYF. The CDR3 nucleotides read TGTGCCAGTACAGCTGTAGGCGCCTACGAGCAGTACTTC.

This sequence joins TRBV10-1 and TRBJ2-1, with TRBD2 identical over 13 bases. This CDR3 spans 17 amino acids. The trim removed 0 bases at V and 7 bases at J, leaving 6 bases unmatched. Germline-derived CDR1 and CDR2 are WNHNN and SYGVQD (reference sequence). CDR3 loop: CASSESLTSGRVNEQFF. CDR3 DNA sequence: TGCGCCAGCAGTGAGTCCCTTACTAGCGGGAGGGTTAATGAGCAGTTCTTC.

This clone was counted once. This rearrangement joins TRBV14 to TRBJ2-5, with 11 bases fitting TRBD2. Per germline, CDR1 SGHDN and CDR2 FVKESK. V trimming: 4 bases; J trimming: 6 bases; junction bases outside the gene matches: 7. The CDR3 totals 15 residues. The CDR3: CASSLAGGPIKTQYF. The CDR3 nucleotides read TGTGCCAGCAGCCTAGCGGGAGGGCCAATAAAGACCCAGTACTTC.

The rearrangement uses TRBV27 and TRBJ2-5; 7 nucleotides match TRBD1. Trimming at V came to 8 bases and at J to 5 bases, leaving 8 bases not matched to a gene. The CDR3 extends over 13 amino acids. Germline CDR1 is MNHEY and CDR2 is SMNVEV (reference sequence). In DNA, the CDR3 is TGTGCCAGCTCTTGGACAGGCGGGGAGACCCAGTACTTC. Translation gives CASSWTGGETQYF.

The chain combines TRBV5-6 with TRBJ1-2; 8 bases line up with TRBD1. CDR1 SGHDT and CDR2 YYEEEE come from the germline V gene. This CDR3 comprises 13 residues. V gave up 4 bases and J gave up 7 bases; unmatched junction bases: 6. The CDR3 DNA reads TGTGCCAGCAGCATCGACAGGGGTTTTGGCTACACCTTC. Its translation is CASSIDRGFGYTF.

A few counts support this clone. V is TRBV2 and J is TRBJ2-7; the match to TRBD1 covers 7 bases. The CDR3 totals 14 residues. Germline lookup yields CDR1 SNHLY and CDR2 FYNNEI. J lost 4 bases, V lost 3 bases, and 6 bases had no gene match. The CDR3 here is CASSDSGGRYEQYF. As DNA, the CDR3 is TGTGCCAGCAGTGACTCAGGGGGTAGGTACGAGCAGTACTTC. The full variable domain, with the rest looked up from reference TRBV2 and TRBJ2-7, is EPEVTQTPSHQVTQMGQEVILRCVPISNHLYFYWYRQILGQKVEFLVSFYNNEISEKSEIFDDQFSVERPDGSNFTLKIRSTKLEDSAMYFCASSDSGGRYEQYFGPGTRLTVT.

The chain couples TRBV6-5 to TRBJ2-7; D gene uncertain. The length of the CDR3 is 14 residues. The germline V and J ends were trimmed by 0 bases and 2 bases, with 8 bases remaining between them. Germline V gene lookup returns CDR1 MNHEY and CDR2 SVGAGI. Here the CDR3 reads CASSYSRGPYEQYF. CDR3 DNA: TGTGCCAGCAGTTACTCACGCGGTCCCTACGAGCAGTACTTC.

The chain is built from TRBV4-1 and TRBJ2-3, with D perhaps TRBD2 (5 bases). Looked up from germline, CDR1 is MGHRA and CDR2 is YSYEKL. This CDR3 has 14 amino acids. Trimming left V 0 bases short and J 2 bases short, with 6 bases between. The CDR3 protein is CASSQDGDTDTQYF. The CDR3 DNA sequence: TGCGCCAGCAGCCAAGACGGGGACACAGATACGCAGTATTTT.

The table lists this clone with a count of one. The V call is TRBV5-1, the J call TRBJ2-3, with D maybe TRBD2 (5 bases). The CDR3 sequence is 12 residues long. Trimming took 7 bases from V and 0 from J, leaving 6 bases between them. Germline CDR1 is SGHRS and CDR2 is YFSETQ. The CDR3 protein is CASGLSTDTQYF. CDR3 coding DNA: TGCGCCAGCGGACTTAGCACAGATACGCAGTATTTT.

This sequence joins TRBV29-1 and TRBJ2-7, with TRBD2 matching 7 bases. With V trimmed by 4 bases and J by 1 base, 4 bases remained unmatched. This CDR3 is 13 amino acids long. CDR1 and CDR2 from the germline V gene are SQVTM and ANQGSEA. In nucleotides, the CDR3 is TGCAGCGTTGGTGGCGGGAGTTCCTACGAGCAGTACTTC. This translates into CSVGGGSSYEQYF.

The V gene is TRBV30, the J gene TRBJ2-3, with 9 bases aligning to TRBD2. The ends lost 3 bases at V and 7 bases at J; junction bases unmatched: 5. Per the germline V gene, CDR1 is GTSNPN and CDR2 is SVGIG (reference sequence). The CDR3 runs 13 residues. This CDR3 is CAWSGGRANTQYF. As DNA, the CDR3 is TGTGCCTGGAGCGGCGGGAGGGCGAATACGCAGTATTTT.

The chain employs TRBV9 and TRBJ2-7; D is perhaps TRBD1 (6 bases). Germline V CDR1 and CDR2: SGDLS, YYNGEE. The CDR3 covers 14 residues. The ends were cut back, 0 bases at V and 2 bases at J, with 9 bases in the middle. CDR3 region: CASSVDTGPYEQYF. DNA of the CDR3: TGTGCCAGCAGCGTAGACACAGGGCCCTACGAGCAGTACTTC.

This chain uses TRBV28 with TRBJ2-2, with 7 bases that match TRBD2. The CDR3 sequence is 15 residues long. The J segment lost 6 bases and the V segment lost 3 bases, leaving 7 bases of the junction unmatched. In germline, CDR1 is MDHEN, CDR2 SYDVKM. CDR3 nucleotide sequence: TGTGCCAGCAGTTTGTACCTACGGGGGGCCGGGGAGCTGTTTTTT. It encodes CASSLYLRGAGELFF.

This clone was detected only once. The CDR3 is CASSWTAGGPESETQYF. In DNA form, the CDR3 reads TGCGCCAGCAGCTGGACAGCGGGAGGGCCGGAGTCCGAGACCCAGTACTTC. The chain links TRBV5-1 to TRBJ2-5, with 10 bases matching TRBD2. V trimming: 3 bases; J trimming: 5 bases; junction bases outside the gene matches: 13. The V gene's germline CDR1 is SGHRS and CDR2 YFSETQ. The length of the CDR3 is 17 residues.

For this clone: Other DNA variants within this sample encode the same CDR3. This chain uses TRBV9 with TRBJ1-2; 11 nucleotides agree with TRBD1. Germline lookup yields CDR1 SGDLS and CDR2 YYNGEE. CDR3 length: 15 residues. Unmatched junction bases numbered 1, after V lost 0 bases and J lost 3 bases. CDR3 nucleotides: TGTGCCAGCAGCGTAGAGGGACAGGGGGACTATGGCTACACCTTC. The encoded protein is CASSVEGQGDYGYTF.

The chain combines TRBV28 with TRBJ1-4; D might be TRBD1 (5 bases). This CDR3 has 14 amino acids. V was cut by 8 bases and J by 0 bases, with 10 bases left in between. The germline gives CDR1 MDHEN, CDR2 SYDVKM. The CDR3 nucleotides are TGTGCCAGCGCTGGGGCTGCAACTAATGAAAAACTGTTTTTT. It codes for CASAGAATNEKLFF. Looking up the rest from reference TRBV28 and TRBJ1-4 gives the full variable domain: DVKVTQSSRYLVKRTGEKVFLECVQDMDHENMFWYRQDPGLGLRLIYFSYDVKMKEKGDIPEGYSVSREKKERFSLILESASTNQTSMYLCASAGAATNEKLFFGSGTQLSVL.

As to this clone: The germline gene is not matched at one end of the junction; a read error may be the cause. This chain links TRBV7-7 with TRBJ1-4; perhaps TRBD1 as D (5 bases). Per germline, CDR1 SSHAT and CDR2 FNYEAQ (reference sequence). This CDR3 is built from 13 residues. In nucleotides, the CDR3 is TGTGCTAGCAGCTCCCGCCGGGGGGAAAAACTGTTTTTT. Protein sequence: CASSSRRGEKLFF.

A note on this clone: This sample includes further DNA sequences coding for the same CDR3. The chain recombines TRBV9 with TRBJ2-1; no reliable D call. Trimming stripped 4 bases from V and 0 bases from J, with 14 bases between. The V gene's germline CDR1 is SGDLS and CDR2 YYNGEE. The CDR3 sequence is 16 residues long. The CDR3 sequence: CASSPRGPSSYNEQFF. The CDR3 DNA reads TGTGCCAGCAGCCCCCGTGGGCCCAGCTCCTACAATGAGCAGTTCTTC.

In DNA, the CDR3 is TGTGCCAGCAGTTACGGCAGGGGGTACGGCTACACCTTC. This translates into CASSYGRGYGYTF. The chain links TRBV6-5 to TRBJ1-2, with TRBD1 identical over 7 bases. The germline gives CDR1 MNHEY, CDR2 SVGAGI. V lost 2 bases to trimming and J lost 8 bases; unmatched junction nucleotides: 5. CDR3 length equals 13 residues.

V gene TRBV11-3 combines with J gene TRBJ2-3; TRBD2 agrees at 8 bases. CDR3 length: 16 residues. V shed 4 bases, J shed 6 bases, and the junction held 12 bases outside the gene matches. Germline CDR1 SGHNT, CDR2 YENEEA. CDR3 coding DNA: TGTGCCAGCAGCTCGGGAATGAGCGGGAGTTACGATACGCAGTATTTT. Translated: CASSSGMSGSYDTQYF.